This T cell receptor (beta chain) was documented in a study of shared clonotypes between healthy human individuals. About the research overall: The plates for each donor numbered three CD4 naive, three CD4 memory, two CD8 naive and one CD8 memory.

An assay was performed, and its level was deep. Sequencing was performed with immunoSEQ multiplex PCR; in TCRdb, only in-frame clones are kept and a portion is missing. The table includes nearly 2 million clones, about 95% detected once. The germline V gene has CDR1 ENHRY and CDR2 SYGVKD. The CDR3 consists of 16 residues. J lost 2 bases, V lost 3 bases, and 8 bases had no gene match. Naive CD8 cells lacked CD45RO, underwent positive selection for CCR7 and left out terminally differentiated effector memory CD45RA+ cells. The sequenced material came from naive CD8+ T cells sorted from blood. This chain links TRBV10-3 with TRBJ2-7, with 9 bases that match TRBD1. The clonotype comes from a man younger than 35 in good health. CDR3 loop: CAISDRDRVPAYEQYF. CDR3 nucleotides: TGTGCCATCAGTGACCGGGACAGGGTTCCGGCCTACGAGCAGTACTTC.